The 23 T cell receptor beta chains given below trace back to one sample, sequenced in a study of shared clonotypes between healthy human individuals (dated by TCRdb to 2018 to 2021). Receptor libraries were prepared by the immunoSEQ multiplex PCR assay. TCRdb carries this immuneACCESS record with in-frame sequences only. Its versions omit some clonotypes, under half of them owing to an unresolved V gene in the studies checked, with the rest unexplained. This sample has millions of clones in its table, and over 90% of those were observed once. The ten largest clones represent 0.35% to 0.45% of the sample. Sequenced sample: naive CD4+ T cells from PBMCs. The cell subset or site tag for this specimen amounts to: CD45RA+ positively selected. The receptors here all came from a man aged 18 to 29 in good health. Some clones in this sample may be carry-over from other donors' samples.

CDR3: CASSQHYRANEQYF. CDR3 sequence (DNA): TGCGCCAGCAGCCAACATTATAGGGCCAACGAGCAGTACTTC. This chain uses TRBV4-1 with TRBJ2-7; no clear D. V lost 2 bases to trimming and J lost 5 bases, with 13 bases between them. This CDR3 has 14 residues. CDR1 is MGHRA, CDR2 YSYEKL, per germline.

Notes on this clone: Its ends do not fully match the called genes, so a read error is possible. The chain uses TRBV28 and TRBJ2-7, with D perhaps matching TRBD2 (5 bases). The CDR3 has 15 residues. The germline gives CDR1 MDHEN, CDR2 SYDVKM. CDR3 sequence (DNA): TGTGCCAGCCGCAAGGCCGGCAGCCTTTCTCGTTGGGAGTTTTTC. Translation gives CASRKAGSLSRWEFF.

A remark on this clone: The sample carries other DNA sequences with the same CDR3. This chain connects TRBV2 to TRBJ1-5; D unresolved. Germline V gene sequence: CDR1 SNHLY, CDR2 FYNNEI. The ends were cut back, 6 bases at V and 1 base at J, with 10 bases in the middle. CDR3 length equals 14 residues. CDR3 coding DNA: TGTGCCAGCAGCGCACGCATCAGCAATCAGCCCCAGCATTTT. The encoded protein is CASSARISNQPQHF. The full variable domain, its missing parts supplied by reference TRBV2 and TRBJ1-5, is EPEVTQTPSHQVTQMGQEVILRCVPISNHLYFYWYRQILGQKVEFLVSFYNNEISEKSEIFDDQFSVERPDGSNFTLKIRSTKLEDSAMYFCASSARISNQPQHFGDGTRLSIL.

The V call is TRBV6-1, the J call TRBJ2-3; 7 nucleotides agree with TRBD2. The germline gives CDR1 MNHNS, CDR2 SASEGT. The junction had 8 bases not matched to a gene; V was cut back by 9 bases and J by 5 bases. The CDR3 sequence is 13 residues long. The CDR3 DNA sequence: TGTGCCAGTAGCGGGCCCGGGGGAGATACGCAGTATTTT. Protein sequence: CASSGPGGDTQYF.

This chain links TRBV6-6 with TRBJ1-2, with D possibly TRBD1 on 5 matching bases. Trimming removed 2 bases at V and 3 bases at J, with 13 bases between. Germline values: CDR1 MNHNY, CDR2 SVGAGI (reference sequence). The CDR3 covers 15 residues. CDR3 region: CASSYPSARDYGYTF. Written as DNA, the CDR3 is TGTGCCAGCAGTTACCCCTCTGCCAGGGACTATGGCTACACCTTC.

The rearrangement links TRBV18 to TRBJ2-7, with TRBD2 matching 10 bases. Germline CDR1 is KGHSH and CDR2 is LQKENI. With V trimmed by 2 bases and J by 0 bases, 1 base remained unmatched. This CDR3 contains 15 residues. The CDR3 DNA is TGTGCCAGCTCACCAAGCGGGAGGGACTCCTACGAGCAGTACTTC. The encoded protein is CASSPSGRDSYEQYF.

A note on this clone: The sample carries other DNA sequences with the same CDR3. The V and J genes are TRBV18 and TRBJ1-1, with TRBD1 matching over 8 bases. Germline CDR1 and CDR2: KGHSH and LQKENI. V was clipped by 3 bases and J by 5 bases; unmatched bases: 8. CDR3 size: 15 residues. CDR3 sequence reads: CASSPLTGGYTEAFF. In DNA form, the CDR3 reads TGTGCCAGCTCACCTCTAACAGGGGGATATACTGAAGCTTTCTTT.

The genes are TRBV28 and TRBJ2-7; D might be TRBD2 (6 bases). Germline CDR1 is MDHEN and CDR2 is SYDVKM. The ends were cut back, 3 bases at V and 5 bases at J, with 17 bases in the middle. The CDR3 length is 15 residues. The CDR3 DNA follows: TGTGCCAGCAGTTTTCTTCGGGGGTACGGCGACGAGCAGTACTTC. This codes for CASSFLRGYGDEQYF.

V and J are TRBV9 and TRBJ1-5; D is unclear. CDR3 length: 14 residues. The germline V gene has CDR1 SGDLS and CDR2 YYNGEE. Trimming pared 0 bases from V and 4 bases from J, leaving 8 bases between. The CDR3 loop reads CASSVESDNQPQHF. The CDR3, as DNA: TGTGCCAGCAGCGTAGAGAGTGATAATCAGCCCCAGCATTTT.

This chain links TRBV5-8 with TRBJ2-5, with 11 bases aligning to TRBD2. The CDR3 is 20 amino acids. Germline values: CDR1 SGHTS, CDR2 YDEGEE. The V gene end was trimmed by 4 bases and the J gene end by 4 bases; junction bases not matched to a gene: 21. CDR3 sequence (DNA): TGTGCCAGCAGCCCCCTCCCGACTAGCGGGATGGGGGTCGAGGGAGAGACCCAGTACTTC. Translation: CASSPLPTSGMGVEGETQYF.

The chain has TRBV6-1 and TRBJ2-7; no clear D. CDR3 length: 14 amino acids. V dropped 3 bases and J dropped 2 bases, with 11 bases sitting between them. Germline loops: CDR1 MNHNS, CDR2 SASEGT. Here the CDR3 reads CASSDFRAPYEQYF. The CDR3 DNA reads as TGTGCCAGCAGTGATTTTCGGGCGCCCTACGAGCAGTACTTC.

The rearrangement links TRBV9 to TRBJ2-1; 9 bases match TRBD2. Germline V gene data show CDR1 as SGDLS and CDR2 as YYNGEE. V was clipped by 6 bases and J by 9 bases; unmatched bases: 10. CDR3 length: 14 amino acids. The CDR3 loop reads CASTPETSGLEQFF. CDR3 nucleotide sequence: TGTGCCAGCACCCCGGAGACTAGCGGACTTGAGCAGTTCTTC.

V gene TRBV6-5 combines with J gene TRBJ1-4, with TRBD1 matching over 8 bases. Per the germline V gene, CDR1 is MNHEY and CDR2 is SVGAGI. The V and J ends lost 4 bases and 5 bases, in that order; junction bases with no gene match: 9. The CDR3 consists of 16 residues. CDR3 bases: TGTGCCAGCAGTTTGGGGACAGGCCTGGTGAATGAAAAACTGTTTTTT. It is translated as CASSLGTGLVNEKLFF.

This chain joins TRBV11-2 and TRBJ2-1; 8 bases are shared with TRBD1. V lost 5 bases to trimming and J lost 7 bases; unmatched junction nucleotides: 16. The CDR3 extends over 17 amino acids. From germline, CDR1 is SGHAT and CDR2 FQNNGV. CDR3 nucleotides: TGTGCCAGCAGCCGCAGGATTAGGACAGGGTTGTTGAATGAGCAGTTCTTC. It is translated as CASSRRIRTGLLNEQFF.

The rearrangement links TRBV11-1 to TRBJ2-7; 10 bases agree with TRBD2. Germline trimming cut 6 bases from V and 1 base from J; bases unmatched to any gene: 9. CDR3 length: 16 residues. CDR1 and CDR2 (germline): SGHAT, FQDESV (reference sequence). For the CDR3, the DNA is TGTGCCAGCAGTTCCACTAGCGGGATGAGGTCCTACGAGCAGTACTTC. Amino acids: CASSSTSGMRSYEQYF.

The V and J genes are TRBV19 and TRBJ2-7; 11 bases are shared with TRBD2. This CDR3 is 17 amino acids long. The V and J ends lost 9 bases and 6 bases, in that order; junction bases with no gene match: 19. CDR1 is LNHDA and CDR2 is SQIVND in the germline V gene (reference sequence). The chain's CDR3 is CASRGGLAGGPSFEQYF. CDR3 bases: TGTGCCAGCCGCGGCGGGCTAGCGGGAGGCCCCTCATTCGAGCAGTACTTC.

On this clone: The same CDR3 is also encoded by other DNA sequences in this sample. DNA for the CDR3: TGTGCCAGCAGTTCAGGACAGAGCTCTGGAAACACCATATATTTT. It encodes CASSSGQSSGNTIYF. The rearrangement uses TRBV28 and TRBJ1-3; possible D gene TRBD1, 6 bases. Germline V gene lookup returns CDR1 MDHEN and CDR2 SYDVKM. V was clipped by 4 bases and J by 0 bases, with 10 bases between them. CDR3 length equals 15 residues.

The V call is TRBV30, the J call TRBJ1-6; TRBD1 matches 8 bases. Unmatched junction bases numbered 6, after V lost 4 bases and J lost 10 bases. The CDR3 is made up of 13 amino acids. Germline CDR1 and CDR2: GTSNPN and SVGIG (reference sequence). The CDR3 DNA reads as TGTGCCTGGATGCAGGGGGCTCGGTCACCCCTCCACTTT. It specifies CAWMQGARSPLHF.

This clone was recorded once. V gene TRBV6-1 combines with J gene TRBJ1-1; D perhaps matches TRBD1 (6 bases). The germline gives CDR1 MNHNS, CDR2 SASEGT. With 7 bases removed from V and 4 bases from J, the gap between germline ends came to 16 bases. The CDR3 contains 14 residues. In nucleotides, the CDR3 is TGTGCCAGCAACCGGGAGAGCAGGGGCACTGAAGCTTTCTTT. This codes for CASNRESRGTEAFF.

The genes are TRBV28 and TRBJ2-1, with D possibly TRBD2 on 5 matching bases. Germline CDR1 and CDR2: MDHEN and SYDVKM. The CDR3 contains 11 residues. The V and J ends lost 6 bases and 10 bases respectively, with 10 bases between them. The CDR3 loop reads CASREPGEQFF. In DNA, the CDR3 is TGTGCCAGCAGGGAACCGGGGGAGCAGTTCTTC.

The rearrangement joins TRBV29-1 to TRBJ2-1; D unclear. Germline values: CDR1 SQVTM, CDR2 ANQGSEA. This CDR3 is 14 amino acids long. Trimming cost V 8 bases and J 0 bases, with 14 bases left between them. CDR3 loop: CSTVHLSSYNEQFF. Here the CDR3 DNA reads TGCAGCACTGTACACCTGAGCTCCTACAATGAGCAGTTCTTC.

The chain joins TRBV4-2 to TRBJ2-2; TRBD2 matches at 12 bases. Germline loops: CDR1 LGHNA, CDR2 YNFKEQ. The trim removed 1 base at V and 0 bases at J, leaving 9 bases unmatched. The CDR3 has 20 amino acids. The CDR3 region has the DNA TGTGCCAGCAGCCAAGCTATGGGGCTAGCGGGAGGGTCGAACACCGGGGAGCTGTTTTTT. As protein: CASSQAMGLAGGSNTGELFF.

This chain joins TRBV6-5 and TRBJ2-5, with 11 positions matching TRBD2. Germline V gives CDR1 MNHEY, CDR2 SVGAGI. Trimming cost V 0 bases and J 5 bases; bases outside gene matches: 5. The CDR3 is made up of 16 amino acids. The CDR3 region is CASSYSPSGRWETQYF. The DNA for the CDR3 is TGTGCCAGCAGTTACTCGCCTAGCGGGAGGTGGGAGACCCAGTACTTC.